This T cell receptor beta chain was retrieved from a study of T cell repertoires in cytomegalovirus infection. Findings and limits, study-wide: The study identified carriers of CMV plus the relevant HLA from cumulative public TCR beta family frequency.

V dropped 4 bases and J dropped 7 bases, with 25 bases sitting between them. Germline loops: CDR1 MDHEN, CDR2 SYDVKM. The CDR3 contains 17 residues. This clonotype has only a few counts. Its antigen is undetermined. One entry per CDR3 protein results from TCRdb running MiXCR on the reads. The table has roughly 230,000 distinct CDR3 sequences, about a sixth seen once. Input material: CD8+ T cells from PBMCs. The sequence derives from a human donor in good health (CMV status not recorded). Some clones in this sample may be carry-over from other donors' samples. The chain is built from TRBV28 and TRBJ2-5; possibly TRBD2 for D (6 bases). CDR3 nucleotides: TGTGCCAGCAGTTCCCCTTGGAGGGGCCTCGAGAATGGGACCCAGTACTTC. Translating it yields CASSSPWRGLENGTQYF.